One T cell receptor (beta chain) is described in this entry. Preparing the TCRbeta library involved the use of unique molecular identifiers. TCRdb redid the calling of the PCR reads with MiXCR, one entry per CDR3 protein. This table has 700,000 to 950,000 distinct CDR3 sequences, roughly 15% appearing once. The data belong to a study of T-cell reconstitution after alpha-beta-depleted transplantation in children. CDR3 length: 15 amino acids. The V end lost 0 bases, the J end lost 0 bases, and 9 bases lay between the germline ends. Per germline, CDR1 SGHRS and CDR2 YFSETQ. The origin of this receptor is a male patient younger than 18 who had a stem cell transplant for acute lymphoblastic leukemia, so the T cells may come from the graft donor. The V and J genes are TRBV5-1 and TRBJ1-2; D ambiguous. The material sequenced was PBMCs, mostly from graft donor cells, taken 360 days after TCRalphabeta/CD19-depleted stem cell transplant. The CDR3 DNA sequence: TGCGCCAGCAGCTTGGGTCTAGGAACTAACTATGGCTACACCTTC. Amino acid sequence: CASSLGLGTNYGYTF.